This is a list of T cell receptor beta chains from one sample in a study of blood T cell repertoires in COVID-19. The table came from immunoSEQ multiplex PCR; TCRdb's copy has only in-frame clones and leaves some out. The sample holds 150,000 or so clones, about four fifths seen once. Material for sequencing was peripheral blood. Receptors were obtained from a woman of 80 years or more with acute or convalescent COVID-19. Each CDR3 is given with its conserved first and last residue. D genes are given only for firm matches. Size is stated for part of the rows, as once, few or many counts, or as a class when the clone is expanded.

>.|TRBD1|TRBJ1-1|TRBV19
CASRGARTGLEAFF
TGTGCCAGTAGAGGGGCCAGGACAGGGCTCGAAGCTTTCTTT
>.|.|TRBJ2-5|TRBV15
CATSLSYQETQYF
TGTGCCACCAGCTTGTCGTACCAAGAGACCCAGTACTTC
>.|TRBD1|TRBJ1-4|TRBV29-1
CSVQGTGTRFEKLFF
TGCAGCGTCCAAGGGACAGGGACGCGCTTTGAAAAACTGTTTTTT
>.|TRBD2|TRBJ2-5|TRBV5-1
CASSSRTSMETQYF
TGCGCCAGCAGCTCCCGGACTAGTATGGAGACCCAGTACTTC
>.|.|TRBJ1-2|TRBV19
CASSIDRNYGYTF
TGTGCCAGTAGTATCGACAGGAACTATGGCTACACCTTC
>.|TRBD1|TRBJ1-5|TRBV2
CASMGQGGQPQHF
TGTGCCAGCATGGGACAGGGTGGGCAGCCCCAGCATTTT
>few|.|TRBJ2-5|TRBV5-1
CASSVRLDRAGETQYF
TGCGCCAGCAGCGTACGCTTAGACAGAGCGGGCGAGACCCAGTACTTC
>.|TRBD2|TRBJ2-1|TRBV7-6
CASSLSVREGAGEQFF
TGTGCCAGCAGCTTAAGTGTTCGGGAGGGAGCCGGTGAGCAGTTCTTC
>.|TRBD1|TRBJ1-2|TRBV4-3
CASSQKTGSFGYTF
TGCGCCAGCAGCCAAAAGACAGGGTCTTTTGGCTACACCTTC
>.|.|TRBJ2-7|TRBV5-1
CASSPQGQRIYEQYF
TGCGCCAGCAGCCCCCAGGGCCAGAGGATCTACGAGCAGTACTTC
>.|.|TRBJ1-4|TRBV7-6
CASSRRSGETNEKLFF
TGTGCCAGCAGCCGCCGATCAGGGGAGACTAATGAAAAACTGTTTTTT
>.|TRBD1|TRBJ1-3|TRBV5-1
CASSLAGQNSGNTIYF
TGCGCCAGCAGCTTGGCGGGACAGAACTCTGGAAACACCATATATTTT
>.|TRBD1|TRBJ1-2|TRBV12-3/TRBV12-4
CASSQDRDYGYTF
TGTGCCAGCAGCCAAGACAGGGACTATGGCTACACCTTC
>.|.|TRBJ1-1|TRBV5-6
CASSLERSEAFF
TGTGCCAGCAGCTTGGAGAGGAGTGAAGCTTTCTTT
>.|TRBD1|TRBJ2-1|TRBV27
CASRDRGVHNEQFF
TGTGCCAGCAGGGACAGGGGTGTCCACAATGAGCAGTTCTTC
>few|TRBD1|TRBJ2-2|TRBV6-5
CASRPQGANTGELFF
TGTGCCAGCAGACCCCAGGGGGCGAACACCGGGGAGCTGTTTTTT
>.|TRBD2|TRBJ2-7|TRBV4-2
CASRGSGGRYEQYF
TGTGCCAGCAGAGGTAGCGGGGGGCGCTACGAGCAGTACTTC
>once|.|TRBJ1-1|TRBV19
CASQDGQINTEAFF
TGTGCCAGCCAAGATGGACAAATAAACACTGAAGCTTTCTTT
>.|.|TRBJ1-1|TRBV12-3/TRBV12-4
CASSLGGGTEAFF
TGTGCCAGCAGTTTAGGAGGTGGCACTGAAGCTTTCTTT
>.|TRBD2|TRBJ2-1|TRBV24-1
CATSDRTSSSYNEQFF
TGTGCCACCAGTGACCGGACTAGCAGCTCCTACAATGAGCAGTTCTTC
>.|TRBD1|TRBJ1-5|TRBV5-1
CASSLGTGGVGVSNQPQHF
TGCGCCAGCAGCCTTGGGACAGGGGGCGTTGGAGTTAGCAATCAGCCCCAGCATTTT
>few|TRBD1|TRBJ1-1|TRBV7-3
CASSLNRPGTGNTEAFF
TGTGCCAGCAGCTTAAATCGTCCCGGGACAGGGAACACTGAAGCTTTCTTT
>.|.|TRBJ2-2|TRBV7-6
CASSLESRTNTGELFF
TGTGCCAGCAGCTTAGAGTCCAGAACGAACACCGGGGAGCTGTTTTTT
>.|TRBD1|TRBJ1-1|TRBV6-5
CASSPDRESRTEAFF
TGTGCCAGCAGTCCCGACAGGGAGTCGCGCACTGAAGCTTTCTTT
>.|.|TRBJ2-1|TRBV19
CASSFNRDMWFDEQFF
TGTGCCAGTAGTTTTAACCGGGACATGTGGTTCGATGAGCAGTTCTTC
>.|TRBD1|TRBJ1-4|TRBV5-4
CASSVGDSRTNEKLFF
TGTGCCAGCAGCGTAGGGGACAGCCGCACTAATGAAAAACTGTTTTTT
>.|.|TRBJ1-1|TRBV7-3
CASSRNLNTEAFF
TGTGCCAGCAGCCGCAACTTGAACACTGAAGCTTTCTTT
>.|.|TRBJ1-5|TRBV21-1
CASSNHGQGEGRNQPQHF
TGTGCCAGCAGCAATCATGGACAGGGGGAAGGGCGCAATCAGCCCCAGCATTTT
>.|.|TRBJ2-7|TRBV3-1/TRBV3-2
CASSRPLEGPEQYF
TGTGCCAGCAGCCGTCCCCTGGAGGGTCCCGAGCAGTACTTC
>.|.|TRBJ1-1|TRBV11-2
CASSFRGAFF
TGTGCCAGCAGCTTTCGAGGAGCTTTCTTT
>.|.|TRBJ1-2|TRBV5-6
CASSLVGRGYGYTF
TGTGCCAGCAGCTTGGTAGGCAGGGGCTATGGCTACACCTTC
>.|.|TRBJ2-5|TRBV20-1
CSARISAAQYF
TGCAGTGCTAGGATCTCAGCGGCCCAGTACTTC
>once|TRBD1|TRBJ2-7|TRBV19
CASSTTGGRREQYF
TGTGCCAGTAGTACAACAGGGGGGCGTCGAGAGCAGTACTTC
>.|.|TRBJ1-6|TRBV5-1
CASSLGEANSPLHF
TGCGCCAGCAGCTTGGGTGAAGCGAATTCACCCCTCCACTTT
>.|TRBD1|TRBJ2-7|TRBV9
CASSVDRGQGAGEQYF
TGTGCCAGCAGCGTAGACCGTGGACAGGGGGCGGGCGAGCAGTACTTC
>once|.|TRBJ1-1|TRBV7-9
CASSPDTMNTEAFF
TGTGCCAGCAGCCCAGACACGATGAACACTGAAGCTTTCTTT
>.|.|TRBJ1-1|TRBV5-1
CASSDITGLNTEAFF
TGCGCCAGCAGCGACATTACAGGACTGAACACTGAAGCTTTCTTT
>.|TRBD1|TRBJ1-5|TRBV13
CASSIGTGENQPQHF
TGTGCCAGCAGTATTGGGACAGGGGAAAATCAGCCCCAGCATTTT
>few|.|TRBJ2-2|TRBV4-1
CASSQAILGRSNTGELFF
TGCGCCAGCAGCCAAGCCATATTGGGGCGGTCGAACACCGGGGAGCTGTTTTTT
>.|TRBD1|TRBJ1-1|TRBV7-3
CASSKQGARNTEAFF
TGTGCCAGCAGCAAACAGGGGGCGAGGAACACTGAAGCTTTCTTT